Below, one TCR beta chain is given with its context. Between the trimmed V and J ends, which lost 5 bases and 7 bases, there was a span of 11 bases. The CDR3 has 13 residues. The V gene's germline CDR1 is SNHLY and CDR2 FYNNEI. The data derive from a study of blood T cell repertoires in COVID-19. Study details: The cDNA or gDNA used as material had been derived from T cells, B-cell-depleted T cells, or PBMCs.

Methods used by the authors: Amplification from reference gene primers served as the basis for estimated nucleated cell counts. Here immunoSEQ multiplex PCR was the method, and the copy in TCRdb shows in-frame clones only, minus some. Clonal size and the V and J genes are those of that table, whereas D and trimming came from the DNA. This sample carries 250,000 to 350,000 clones, around 84% of them seen once, and the ten largest clones take approximately 1.5%. This sequence joins TRBV2 and TRBJ2-2, with a weak D call TRBD1 (5 bases). Sequences were obtained from peripheral blood. The source of this sequence is a human donor with COVID-19, enrolled during active disease. The donor label of this sample is uncertain. The CDR3 is CASSPGLSGELFF. CDR3 DNA: TGTGCCAGCAGTCCAGGGCTGAGCGGGGAGCTGTTTTTT. Full variable domain (missing parts from reference TRBV2 and TRBJ2-2): EPEVTQTPSHQVTQMGQEVILRCVPISNHLYFYWYRQILGQKVEFLVSFYNNEISEKSEIFDDQFSVERPDGSNFTLKIRSTKLEDSAMYFCASSPGLSGELFFGEGSRLTVL.